The rows below give T cell receptor beta chains drawn from one sample of a study of shared T cell receptors in the human thymus. Using immunoSEQ multiplex PCR, the repertoire was profiled, and TCRdb retains in-frame clones only, with some absent. The data hold hundreds of thousands of clones, with around 87% observed a single time. These data were likewise used in another study, on human thymus T cells.

Material for sequencing was thymocytes. All receptors come from a boy in the first two years of life with a congenital heart defect. CDR3s include the opening cysteine and the closing phenylalanine or tryptophan. D genes are given only for firm matches. Only part of the rows carry a size: once, few, many, or a class if the clone is expanded.

clone_size: -
j_call: TRBJ2-3
v_call: TRBV6-1
cdr3_length: 14
d_call: TRBD2
cdr3_aa: CASPREGGTDTQYF
cdr3_nt: TGTGCCAGCCCCCGAGAGGGAGGGACAGATACGCAGTATTTT

clone_size: -
j_call: TRBJ2-1
v_call: TRBV7-2
cdr3_length: 16
d_call: TRBD2
cdr3_aa: CASSPRFSGASREQFF
cdr3_nt: TGTGCCAGCAGCCCCCGGTTTAGCGGGGCCTCCAGGGAGCAGTTCTTC

clone_size: -
j_call: TRBJ2-1
v_call: TRBV11-3
cdr3_length: 17
d_call: -
cdr3_aa: CASSPRDKGGIYNEQFF
cdr3_nt: TGTGCCAGCAGCCCCCGGGACAAGGGGGGGATTTACAATGAGCAGTTCTTC

clone_size: -
j_call: TRBJ2-2
v_call: TRBV6-1
cdr3_length: 14
d_call: -
cdr3_aa: CASSDRAFTGELFF
cdr3_nt: TGTGCCAGCAGTGACAGGGCCTTCACCGGGGAGCTGTTTTTT

clone_size: -
j_call: TRBJ2-1
v_call: TRBV7-8
cdr3_length: 16
d_call: -
cdr3_aa: CASSRTRGRRDNEQFF
cdr3_nt: TGTGCCAGCAGCCGTACACGAGGCAGGAGGGACAATGAGCAGTTCTTC

clone_size: -
j_call: TRBJ2-2
v_call: TRBV18
cdr3_length: 17
d_call: TRBD2
cdr3_aa: CASAGTASGSPAGELFF
cdr3_nt: TGTGCCAGCGCCGGAACGGCCAGCGGGAGTCCCGCCGGGGAGCTGTTTTTT

clone_size: -
j_call: TRBJ2-7
v_call: TRBV18
cdr3_length: 18
d_call: TRBD2
cdr3_aa: CASSPSTTSGGFSYEQYF
cdr3_nt: TGTGCCAGCTCACCATCCACTACTAGCGGAGGGTTCTCCTACGAGCAGTACTTC

clone_size: few
j_call: TRBJ2-1
v_call: TRBV30
cdr3_length: 13
d_call: TRBD1
cdr3_aa: CAWSQRQGPEQFF
cdr3_nt: TGTGCCTGGAGTCAACGACAGGGGCCGGAGCAGTTCTTC

clone_size: few
j_call: TRBJ2-1
v_call: TRBV30
cdr3_length: 15
d_call: TRBD2
cdr3_aa: CAWSVPAGDYNEQFF
cdr3_nt: TGTGCCTGGAGTGTACCAGCGGGAGATTACAATGAGCAGTTCTTC

clone_size: once
j_call: TRBJ2-7
v_call: TRBV7-9
cdr3_length: 17
d_call: TRBD2
cdr3_aa: CASSLGRFPSGNDEQYF
cdr3_nt: TGTGCCAGCAGCTTAGGGAGATTCCCCAGCGGGAACGACGAGCAGTACTTC

clone_size: -
j_call: TRBJ2-2
v_call: TRBV27
cdr3_length: 20
d_call: TRBD2
cdr3_aa: CASSPLTLGLAFGYTGELFF
cdr3_nt: TGTGCCAGCAGTCCACTAACCCTAGGACTAGCGTTCGGGTACACCGGGGAGCTGTTTTTT

clone_size: -
j_call: TRBJ2-5
v_call: TRBV19
cdr3_length: 17
d_call: TRBD2
cdr3_aa: CASRMNPRTSGKETQYF
cdr3_nt: TGTGCCAGTAGAATGAACCCCCGGACTAGCGGAAAAGAGACCCAGTACTTC

clone_size: -
j_call: TRBJ2-2
v_call: TRBV7-3
cdr3_length: 19
d_call: TRBD2
cdr3_aa: CASSLSGTRFGLDTGELFF
cdr3_nt: TGTGCCAGCAGCTTATCCGGGACTAGATTTGGTTTGGACACCGGGGAGCTGTTTTTT

clone_size: -
j_call: TRBJ2-5
v_call: TRBV28
cdr3_length: 15
d_call: -
cdr3_aa: CASRTKDSPRETQYF
cdr3_nt: TGTGCCAGCAGAACAAAGGACAGTCCGCGGGAGACCCAGTACTTC

clone_size: -
j_call: TRBJ2-7
v_call: TRBV4-3
cdr3_length: 15
d_call: -
cdr3_aa: CASSQGVGRVYEQYF
cdr3_nt: TGCGCCAGCAGCCAAGGGGTCGGCAGGGTCTACGAGCAGTACTTC